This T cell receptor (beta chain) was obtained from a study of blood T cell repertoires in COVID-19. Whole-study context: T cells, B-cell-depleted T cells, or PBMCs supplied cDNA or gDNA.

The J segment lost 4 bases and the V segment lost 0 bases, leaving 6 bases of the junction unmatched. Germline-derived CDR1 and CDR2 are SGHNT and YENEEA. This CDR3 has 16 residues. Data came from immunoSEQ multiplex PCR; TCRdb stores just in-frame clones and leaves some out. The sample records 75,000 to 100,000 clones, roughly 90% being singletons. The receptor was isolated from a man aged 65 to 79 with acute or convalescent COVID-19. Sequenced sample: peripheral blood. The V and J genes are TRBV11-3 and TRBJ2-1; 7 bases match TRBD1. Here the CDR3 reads CASSLETGTVYNEQFF. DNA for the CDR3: TGTGCCAGCAGCTTAGAGACCGGGACAGTTTACAATGAGCAGTTCTTC.